Below, 32 T cell receptor beta chains from the same sample are listed, as sequenced in a study of PD-L1 blockade in urothelial cancer. This table comes from immunoSEQ multiplex PCR, and its TCRdb copy is limited to in-frame clones, with some not included. In the table there are 90,000 to 120,000 clones, approximately 85% of which are singletons. The material was PBMCs, obtained around atezolizumab (anti-PD-L1) treatment. Receptors originate from a man aged 45-65 years with urothelial cancer.

The genes are TRBV7-8 and TRBJ2-2; tentatively, D is TRBD1 (6 bases). The V end lost 5 bases, the J end lost 6 bases, and 10 bases lay between the germline ends. Germline CDR1 is SGHVS and CDR2 is FQNEAQ. The CDR3 length is 13 residues. The CDR3 region is CASSPTGSGELFF. CDR3 DNA: TGTGCCAGCAGCCCCACAGGGTCCGGGGAGCTGTTTTTT.

V gene TRBV7-3 combines with J gene TRBJ2-7, with D possibly being TRBD2 (7 bases). The V and J ends lost 5 bases and 0 bases respectively, with 17 bases between them. CDR1 SGHTA and CDR2 FQGTGA come from the germline V gene. The CDR3 is made up of 16 amino acids. The CDR3 DNA reads TGTGCCAGCAGCACGTTACTCCGGGGGGCCTCCTACGAGCAGTACTTC. Translated, it gives CASSTLLRGASYEQYF.

This sequence joins TRBV9 and TRBJ2-2; TRBD2 matches 15 bases. CDR1 and CDR2 (germline): SGDLS, YYNGEE. This CDR3 is 15 amino acids long. Trimming removed 3 bases from V and 7 bases from J; junction bases left unmatched: 1. Here the CDR3 DNA reads TGTGCCAGCAGCGGGACTAGCGGGAGGGGCGGGGAGCTGTTTTTT. It specifies CASSGTSGRGGELFF.

The J gene is TRBJ2-7, the V gene TRBV5-1, with D perhaps TRBD1 (6 bases). The CDR3 totals 13 residues. Germline loops: CDR1 SGHRS, CDR2 YFSETQ. The V and J ends lost 3 bases and 6 bases respectively, with 13 bases between them. DNA of the CDR3: TGCGCCAGCAGCTCCCAGGGGTCGACCGAGCAGTACTTC. Translated: CASSSQGSTEQYF. The complete variable domain, with remaining parts taken from reference TRBV5-1 and TRBJ2-7, reads KAGVTQTPRYLIKTRGQQVTLSCSPISGHRSVSWYQQTPGQGLQFLFEYFSETQRNKGNFPGRFSGRQFSNSRSEMNVSTLELGDSALYLCASSSQGSTEQYFGPGTRLTVT.

The V gene is TRBV30, the J gene TRBJ2-7, with TRBD2 identical over 8 bases. The V gene end was trimmed by 0 bases and the J gene end by 2 bases; junction bases not matched to a gene: 6. The CDR3 extends over 15 amino acids. CDR1 is GTSNPN, CDR2 SVGIG, per germline (reference sequence). The CDR3 is CAWSVRWREAYEQYF. DNA for the CDR3: TGTGCCTGGAGTGTACGTTGGCGGGAGGCCTACGAGCAGTACTTC.

The chain recombines TRBV2 with TRBJ2-1; 10 bases align to TRBD2. After removal of 6 bases from V and 7 bases from J, the junction contained 9 bases not matched to a gene. Germline lookup yields CDR1 SNHLY and CDR2 FYNNEI. This CDR3 comprises 15 residues. The DNA for the CDR3 is TGTGCCAGCAGGGCAGCGGGAGGGCCAGTTAATGAGCAGTTCTTC. Amino acids: CASRAAGGPVNEQFF.

The V gene is TRBV28, the J gene TRBJ1-5; D possibly corresponds to TRBD1 (5 bases). Germline V gene sequence: CDR1 MDHEN, CDR2 SYDVKM. Trimming took off 3 bases at V and 1 base at J, with 10 bases between the two ends. This CDR3 has 15 residues. In DNA form, the CDR3 reads TGTGCCAGCAGTTTGGGGGGACCGAGCAATCAGCCCCAGCATTTT. Translation: CASSLGGPSNQPQHF.

The gene calls are TRBV28 and TRBJ1-4; D is unclear. Trimming took off 2 bases at V and 8 bases at J, with 9 bases between the two ends. Germline CDR1 reads MDHEN; CDR2 reads SYDVKM. The CDR3 contains 13 residues. CDR3 amino acids: CASSLPRNEKLFF. CDR3 nucleotides: TGTGCCAGCAGTTTACCCAGGAACGAAAAACTGTTTTTT.

CDR3 residues: CASSNDRPLSYEQYF. CDR3 DNA: TGTGCCAGCTCAAACGACAGACCCTTATCCTACGAGCAGTACTTC. V and J are TRBV18 and TRBJ2-7; a weak D match, TRBD1 (5 bases). Trimming pared 5 bases from V and 1 base from J, leaving 15 bases between. Germline lookup yields CDR1 KGHSH and CDR2 LQKENI. This CDR3 spans 15 amino acids.

This clone appeared once. The V and J genes are TRBV19 and TRBJ2-1; TRBD2 aligns across 14 bases. The V gene end was trimmed by 5 bases and the J gene end by 6 bases; junction bases not matched to a gene: 0. Germline CDR1 is LNHDA and CDR2 is SQIVND (reference sequence). CDR3 length: 14 residues. The CDR3 sequence is CASSGTSGGNEQFF. CDR3 sequence (DNA): TGTGCCAGTAGTGGGACTAGCGGGGGCAATGAGCAGTTCTTC. Full variable domain (missing parts from reference TRBV19 and TRBJ2-1): DGGITQSPKYLFRKEGQNVTLSCEQNLNHDAMYWYRQDPGQGLRLIYYSQIVNDFQKGDIAEGYSVSREKKESFPLTVTSAQKNPTAFYLCASSGTSGGNEQFFGPGTRLTVL.

This sequence joins TRBV7-2 and TRBJ2-1; D might be TRBD2 (6 bases). CDR1 is SGHTA, CDR2 FQGNSA, per germline. The CDR3 is made up of 11 amino acids. V lost 5 bases to trimming and J lost 10 bases, with 9 bases between them. CDR3 coding DNA: TGTGCCAGCAGCCCCCGGGAGGAGCAGTTCTTC. It codes for CASSPREEQFF.

The chain carries TRBV14 and TRBJ2-1; 13 bases agree with TRBD2. Per germline, CDR1 SGHDN and CDR2 FVKESK. V lost 5 bases, J lost 8 bases, and 9 bases stayed unmatched. CDR3 length equals 16 residues. The CDR3 reads CASSGGLAGVRYEQFF. The CDR3 DNA follows: TGTGCCAGCAGCGGTGGACTAGCGGGAGTTAGGTATGAGCAGTTCTTC.

CDR3 loop: CASSLLGINEQFF. The CDR3 coding sequence is TGTGCCAGCAGTTTACTGGGCATCAATGAGCAGTTCTTC. The chain joins TRBV27 to TRBJ2-1, with D unclear. From germline, CDR1 is MNHEY and CDR2 SMNVEV (reference sequence). The V end was cut by 2 bases, the J end by 6 bases, with 8 bases between. The CDR3 consists of 13 residues.

This rearrangement joins TRBV4-1 to TRBJ1-4, with a possible D match to TRBD1 (5 bases). Trimming removed 2 bases from V and 3 bases from J, with 13 bases in between. Germline CDR1 reads MGHRA; CDR2 reads YSYEKL. The CDR3 runs 16 residues. This CDR3 is CASSQLQGFSNEKLFF. The CDR3 DNA is TGCGCCAGCAGCCAACTTCAGGGTTTCTCTAATGAAAAACTGTTTTTT.

V gene TRBV14 combines with J gene TRBJ1-4, with TRBD1 identical over 8 bases. V gave up 4 bases and J gave up 5 bases; unmatched junction bases: 3. The CDR3 covers 14 residues. The germline V gene has CDR1 SGHDN and CDR2 FVKESK. This chain's CDR3 is CASSPRQGNEKLFF. As DNA, the CDR3 is TGTGCCAGCAGCCCAAGACAGGGGAATGAAAAACTGTTTTTT.

This chain links TRBV29-1 with TRBJ1-1, with 8 nucleotides matching TRBD1. Germline trimming cut 5 bases from V and 5 bases from J; bases unmatched to any gene: 1. CDR1 and CDR2 (germline): SQVTM, ANQGSEA. This CDR3 has 11 residues. The DNA of the CDR3 is TGCAGCGTTCACAGGGGGACTGAAGCTTTCTTT. This translates into CSVHRGTEAFF. Complete variable domain (other parts from reference TRBV29-1 and TRBJ1-1): SAVISQKPSRDICQRGTSLTIQCQVDSQVTMMFWYRQQPGQSLTLIATANQGSEATYESGFVIDKFPISRPNLTFSTLTVSNMSPEDSSIYLCSVHRGTEAFFGQGTRLTVV.

The V call is TRBV5-4, the J call TRBJ1-1, with 8 bases that match TRBD1. CDR1 is SGHNT and CDR2 is YYREEE in the germline V gene (reference sequence). This CDR3 is built from 14 residues. The V gene end was trimmed by 7 bases and the J gene end by 2 bases; junction bases not matched to a gene: 7. The CDR3 region has the DNA TGTGCCAGCGCCACAGGGGGGTTAAACACTGAAGCTTTCTTT. This sequence encodes CASATGGLNTEAFF.

The chain has TRBV5-1 and TRBJ2-4, with 7 bases fitting TRBD2. CDR3 length equals 14 residues. Per germline, CDR1 SGHRS and CDR2 YFSETQ. V was pared by 4 bases and J by 5 bases, with 6 bases of the junction left unmatched. The CDR3 DNA reads TGCGCCAGCAGCGCCAGCGGGATCCAAAACATTCAGTACTTC. Translated, it gives CASSASGIQNIQYF.

This clone was seen ten or more times. The chain employs TRBV19 and TRBJ1-5, with D perhaps matching TRBD1 (6 bases). Germline-derived CDR1 and CDR2 are LNHDA and SQIVND (reference sequence). Trimming left V 7 bases short and J 2 bases short, with 15 bases between. This CDR3 comprises 15 residues. The chain's CDR3 is CASTTGRFGNQPQHF. The CDR3 DNA reads as TGTGCCAGTACCACAGGGCGGTTCGGCAATCAGCCCCAGCATTTT.

This clone was observed once. The chain couples TRBV6-5 to TRBJ1-2, with 9 nucleotides matching TRBD1. The germline V gene encodes CDR1 MNHEY and CDR2 SVGAGI. Trimming removed 2 bases from V and 7 bases from J; junction bases left unmatched: 8. CDR3 size: 15 residues. For the CDR3, the DNA is TGTGCCAGCAGTTACCGTCGGACAGGGGAGGGTGGCTACACCTTC. Its translation is CASSYRRTGEGGYTF.

In this sample, this clone turned up once. The gene calls are TRBV7-9 and TRBJ2-1; 11 bases are a match to TRBD2. The CDR3 spans 15 residues. Trimming at V came to 5 bases and at J to 3 bases, leaving 3 bases not matched to a gene. Germline V gene lookup returns CDR1 SEHNR and CDR2 FQNEAQ (reference sequence). The CDR3 nucleotides read TGTGCCAGCAGCGTGACTAGCGGGAACTACAATGAGCAGTTCTTC. It codes for CASSVTSGNYNEQFF.

This chain's CDR3 is CASSLYRTDANYGYTF. The CDR3 DNA sequence: TGTGCCAGCAGTTTATACAGAACAGATGCTAACTATGGCTACACCTTC. The chain uses TRBV27 and TRBJ1-2; no definite D call. Germline values: CDR1 MNHEY, CDR2 SMNVEV (reference sequence). The CDR3 has 16 residues. The ends were cut back, 1 base at V and 0 bases at J, with 12 bases in the middle.

The chain employs TRBV2 and TRBJ1-5; D remains ambiguous. The CDR3 spans 17 residues. CDR1 SNHLY and CDR2 FYNNEI come from the germline V gene. V lost 0 bases to trimming and J lost 0 bases, with 12 bases between them. The CDR3 DNA reads TGTGCCAGCAGTGAAGCGAGGAAAATTTATAGCAATCAGCCCCAGCATTTT. It codes for CASSEARKIYSNQPQHF.

This chain connects TRBV5-8 to TRBJ1-3; the D gene is possibly TRBD1 (6 bases). CDR1 and CDR2 (germline): SGHTS, YDEGEE. V lost 4 bases and J 0 bases, leaving 11 bases between the germline ends. The CDR3 consists of 15 residues. The CDR3 DNA follows: TGTGCCAGCAGCCTGAGGGGGAGCTCTGGAAACACCATATATTTT. Its protein is CASSLRGSSGNTIYF.

The chain carries TRBV10-3 and TRBJ2-2; possibly TRBD2 for D (5 bases). The CDR3 covers 15 residues. Germline lookup yields CDR1 ENHRY and CDR2 SYGVKD. Trimming removed 3 bases at V and 5 bases at J, with 13 bases between. CDR3 nucleotides: TGTGCCATCAGTGATACGGGGTCGGGGACCGGGGAGCTGTTTTTT. It codes for CAISDTGSGTGELFF.

The chain has TRBV21-1 and TRBJ2-7; whether TRBD1, the table's D call, matches the DNA was not checked. TRBV21-1 has pseudogene status. The CDR3 runs to 18 residues. The DNA of the CDR3 is TGTGCCAGCAGCGCCAAATCGGGGGACAGGGCGTCATTGTACGAGCAGTACTTC. It specifies CASSAKSGDRASLYEQYF.

The rearrangement joins TRBV19 to TRBJ2-3, with 8 nucleotides matching TRBD2. Trimming at V came to 2 bases and at J to 1 base, leaving 2 bases not matched to a gene. Per the germline V gene, CDR1 is LNHDA and CDR2 is SQIVND (reference sequence). The CDR3 consists of 15 residues. In nucleotides, the CDR3 is TGTGCCAGTAGTATAACTAGCGGAGGCACAGATACGCAGTATTTT. This sequence encodes CASSITSGGTDTQYF. The full variable domain, rest sourced from reference TRBV19 and TRBJ2-3, is DGGITQSPKYLFRKEGQNVTLSCEQNLNHDAMYWYRQDPGQGLRLIYYSQIVNDFQKGDIAEGYSVSREKKESFPLTVTSAQKNPTAFYLCASSITSGGTDTQYFGPGTRLTVL.

This clone was counted a few times. The chain joins TRBV2 to TRBJ2-7, with D uncertain. V was cut by 2 bases and J by 3 bases, with 2 bases left in between. The CDR3 totals 11 residues. Germline CDR1 SNHLY, CDR2 FYNNEI. The DNA of the CDR3 is TGTGCCAGCAGTGAATACTACGAGCAGTACTTC. Translation: CASSEYYEQYF.

This chain joins TRBV2 and TRBJ2-5; 7 bases are shared with TRBD1. Germline trimming cut 6 bases from V and 5 bases from J; bases unmatched to any gene: 12. This CDR3 contains 15 residues. The germline gives CDR1 SNHLY, CDR2 FYNNEI. The CDR3 region is CASSRGQAGVETQYF. The CDR3 coding sequence is TGTGCCAGCAGCCGAGGACAGGCCGGGGTGGAGACCCAGTACTTC.

The chain joins TRBV2 to TRBJ2-5, with TRBD2 matching over 13 bases. This CDR3 has 14 amino acids. Germline trimming cut 7 bases from V and 5 bases from J; bases unmatched to any gene: 4. The germline gives CDR1 SNHLY, CDR2 FYNNEI. CDR3 protein: CASTLAGGGETQYF. For the CDR3, the DNA is TGTGCCAGCACACTAGCGGGAGGGGGGGAGACCCAGTACTTC. The full variable domain, its missing parts supplied by reference TRBV2 and TRBJ2-5, is EPEVTQTPSHQVTQMGQEVILRCVPISNHLYFYWYRQILGQKVEFLVSFYNNEISEKSEIFDDQFSVERPDGSNFTLKIRSTKLEDSAMYFCASTLAGGGETQYFGPGTRLLVL.

The rearrangement links TRBV7-6 to TRBJ2-5; 11 bases are shared with TRBD2. J was trimmed by 5 bases and V by 1 base; bases with no gene match: 12. CDR1 and CDR2 (germline): SGHVS, FNYEAQ. The CDR3 has 18 residues. The CDR3 coding sequence is TGTGCCAGCAGCTTAGGTCCGACTAGCGGGACCCCGCGGGAGACCCAGTACTTC. It encodes CASSLGPTSGTPRETQYF.

The chain couples TRBV19 to TRBJ2-7; 8 bases fit TRBD2. Germline V gene lookup returns CDR1 LNHDA and CDR2 SQIVND (reference sequence). Trimming at V came to 6 bases and at J to 6 bases, leaving 13 bases not matched to a gene. The CDR3 sequence is 15 residues long. CDR3 region: CASSSFSAGEGEQYF. In DNA, the CDR3 is TGTGCCAGTAGCTCCTTTTCAGCGGGAGAAGGCGAGCAGTACTTC.